This T cell receptor beta chain is drawn from a study of cytomegalovirus exposure and HLA in healthy donors (dated by TCRdb to 2015 to 2018). For the study in its entirety: In an earlier analysis of under 750 of the donors, 276 Gb of sequence data and approximately 100 million unique TCR beta sequences from about 179 million T cells were reported. About 280 gigabases of sequencing data and tens of millions of unique TCR sequences made up an early release that covered under 750 HLA-typed donors. The genetic ancestry cluster associated with self-reported Caucasian donors included 81% of the 300 to 450 genotyped donors. The study aimed to test whether cataloging public T cell receptors could reveal signatures of past pathogen exposure. Using immunosequencing, the study profiled T cell repertoires from 640 or so subjects and related those repertoires to cytomegalovirus serostatus. A separate validation cohort of approximately 130 different subjects was used in addition to the 666-subject first cohort. The study combined high-throughput TCR immunosequencing, statistical association of individual TCRs with disease status, and machine learning to predict cytomegalovirus infection status. To study patterns of TCR occurrence, a later analysis re-analyzed previously published TCR beta repertoires from 550 to 800 donors and added high-resolution HLA genotyping. Rather than drawing on any new phenotypic data, the later analysis identified candidate immune exposures from TCR beta sequences and the way those sequences occurred across donors. An earlier analysis of roughly 600 of the donors used high-throughput TCR beta sequencing to judge whether each TCR beta V gene segment behaved as functional or pseudogenic. Alongside the repertoire data, information on donor age, sex, ethnicity and CMV serostatus was compiled. Genome-wide SNP genotypes for about 60% of the roughly 670 donors were used in a later genetic analysis, which treated that subset as a discovery cohort. Every discovery cohort repertoire had been produced on one sequencing platform. HLA typing covered class I and class II loci at four-digit resolution. Typing coverage differed by locus: A, B, C, DRB1 and DQB1 were typed in about 629-640 donors, DQA1 in roughly 500, DPA1 in nearly 610, and DPB1 in 450 to 480. Four to six DR-DQ haplotypes were handled as single units for association and clustering, since linkage in the cohort was strong. Among about 360 genotyped donors of the cohort, an average of about 240,000 unique TCR beta nucleotide sequences were sequenced per donor, roughly 18% of them non-productive.

General conclusions and limits of the study: Because HLA typing was unavailable for some donors at each locus, only the typed subset was used in association tests. The study listed 150 to 200 TCR beta chains as associated with cytomegalovirus. Most TCR sequences were observed very rarely across donors, whereas some public TCRs were present in many individuals. In both the original and validation cohorts, the classifier was reported to diagnose cytomegalovirus status with high specificity and sensitivity. A later analysis found that TCR association rates varied across HLA loci, with DRB1 alleles showing the most associated TCRs and HLA-C alleles the fewest. Correlated functional status among segregating V segments might be attributable to linkage disequilibrium, but an unknown experimental factor could not be ruled out. Presence/absence analyses assumed roughly uniform sequencing depth across donors, an assumption that may not hold. In a later genetic analysis, fewer N-insertions in productive TCRs were reported among donors in an Asian-associated ancestry cluster than the approximately 670-donor mean. According to a later analysis, parvovirus B19, influenza, CMV and Epstein-Barr virus appeared linked to several top co-occurrence clusters. The 87-base-pair reads could not distinguish some IMGT-functional V segments, including TRBV6-2 and TRBV6-3, so those segments were excluded. In a later genetic analysis, a missense DCLRE1C variant was associated with V-gene and J-gene trimming of TCR beta chains, and the association was replicated in an independent cohort. In a later analysis, some 18,000 TCR beta sequences were associated with specific HLA alleles at a false discovery rate of 0.05. In a later analysis, HLA-associated TCR beta chains were found to be more clonally expanded and to have lower generation probabilities than equally common non-associated chains. The authors suggested that the approach could potentially be extended to other disease states and immunological phenotypes. According to a later analysis, most CMV-associated TCR beta chains appeared to be HLA-restricted, and the HLA associations seemed to be driven largely by CMV exposure. A further reported finding was that TCR beta sequences accurately predicted the HLA-A and HLA-B alleles for most subjects in the first cohort. In vitro tests confirmed that a few of the cytomegalovirus-associated TCR beta chains recognize cytomegalovirus antigens. A group of highly shared sequence variants was considered likely to be a technical artifact of the sequencing pipeline. Immune exposure information for the cohort was limited to CMV serostatus. Because counts were too low, seventeen rarely observed V segments, including chromosome 9 orphons, were excluded from the earlier analysis of 587 of the donors. An earlier analysis of 450 to 750 of the donors showed that most TCR beta V segments appeared in productive rearrangements either about 87% or about 30% of the time, which broadly matched IMGT annotations. When HLA alleles, especially DR and DQ, strongly co-occurred, attributing TCR associations to individual alleles was difficult. This cohort had only TCR beta chains sequenced, and the lack of alpha or paired-chain data limited which features could be detected.

Details on this clone: The specificity of this receptor is unknown. No base quality information exists; no much larger clone differs at one position.

The library was obtained by the immunoSEQ multiplex PCR assay. The multiplex PCR relied on a mix of 60 forward primers for TCR Vbeta segments and 13 reverse primers for TCR Jbeta segments. Amplification of the CDR3 region of rearranged TCR beta genes was performed with a multiplex PCR assay on genomic DNA. On the Illumina HiSeq System, the amplified TCR beta libraries were sequenced as 87-base-pair reads. Processing in the source paper ran as follows. A later analysis counted some 74 million unique TCR beta chains across the 600 to 850 repertoires, and roughly 10 million of these chains were shared by at least two donors. Raw reads were error-corrected and collapsed into unique sequences by a nearest-neighbor algorithm in which closely related sequences were merged to remove PCR and sequencing errors. V, D and J gene segments were assigned by aligning CDR3 sequences to IMGT reference sequences. For a sequence to be retained, a match of at least six nucleotides was required to both a V gene segment and a J gene segment. A rearrangement counted as productive if the CDR3 had no stop codons and remained in frame with V and J, and every other rearrangement counted as non-productive. Following IMGT convention, CDR3 was defined as the stretch from the second conserved V-encoded cysteine to the conserved J-encoded phenylalanine. In an earlier analysis of some 550 of the donors, sequences lacking an unambiguous match to a single V gene segment were excluded. In an earlier analysis of some 590 of the donors, V segments were called functional above 56.7% productive rearrangements and were called segregating when the between-donor standard deviation exceeded 5%. A statistical classification framework was built to diagnose cytomegalovirus status from the catalog of TCR beta chain sequences. V and J gene assignment, in a later analysis, came from comparing TCR nucleotide sequences with IMGT/GENE-DB human TR gene sequences. In a later analysis, CDR3 sequences and most-parsimonious VDJ recombination scenarios were assigned using the TCRdist pipeline. In a later analysis, each TCR beta chain was defined by its CDR3 amino acid sequence together with its V-gene family, and reads without a unique V-gene family were excluded. To address suspected cross-contamination and a sequencing artifact, a later analysis removed some 620 highly shared, low-generation-probability nucleotide sequences. A later analysis calculated a clonal expansion index for each public chain from normalized within-repertoire ranks of inferred template counts. In a later analysis, generation probabilities were computed using a VDJ recombination model fitted to out-of-frame rearrangements, and the results were checked against IGoR. In a later analysis, TCR-TCR, TCR-HLA and TCR-CMV co-occurrence was scored with hypergeometric tests, and a repertoire-size bias correction was applied to TCR pairs. To estimate false discovery rates, a later analysis permuted the HLA or CMV assignments 20 times. In a later analysis, co-occurring TCRs were grouped using DBSCAN, with TCRdist sequence similarity added in when clustering inside HLA-allele-positive subsets. For co-occurrence clustering, repertoires with fewer than 30,000 or more than 120,000 public chains were excluded, along with several repertoires with anomalous nucleotide sharing. This immuneACCESS table, as held by TCRdb, lists in-frame sequences with V and J called but not all clones. Of the missing ones, under half trace to an unresolved V gene in checked studies; the others have no known cause. The DNA gave D and trimming, while V, J and clone size come from that table. The sample table shows more than 100,000 clones, and roughly 80% are seen once. Clones ranked in the top ten supply approximately 0.22% of the sample.

CDR1 and CDR2, per the germline V gene, are ENHRY and SYGVKD. The junction carries 14 bases between V and J, which are trimmed by 10 bases and 4 bases respectively. From its cysteine to its phenylalanine, the CDR3 spans 13 amino acids. The sequence is cut down to CDR3 DNA, 39 bases in frame from base 1. The cohort consisted of approximately 690 healthy bone marrow donors. At the time of sampling, all cohort members were nominally healthy, though unrecorded immune exposures were likely present. The donor was CMV seronegative and belonged to the group of 350 to 400 seronegative cohort members. A peripheral blood sample was provided by each donor, and peripheral blood mononuclear cells were used for TCR beta sequencing. The Qiagen DNeasy Blood Extraction Kit was used to extract genomic DNA from the blood cell samples.

This chain joins TRBV10-3 to TRBJ1-3; possibly the D gene is TRBD1, per 6 matching bases. The receptor was derived from a man over 45 in good health and CMV-seronegative. Input material: PBMCs. The sequence in DNA is TGTGCCACCAGCAGGGGTGCAGGAAACACCATATATTTT. It codes for CATSRGAGNTIYF.